This entry is about one T cell receptor beta chain. Its cognate antigen has yet to be identified. Base qualities are not recorded, but no much larger clone differs from it by a single base. The immunoSEQ Assay, a bias-controlled multiplex PCR, was used to amplify TCRbeta CDR3 regions from genomic DNA. In the source study's methods: Within the assay, amplification of reference gene primers was used to estimate how many nucleated cells each sample contained. Sequence reads were collapsed and filtered to measure the absolute abundance of every unique TCRbeta CDR3 rearrangement. For each sample, productive Simpson clonality was calculated as the square root of Simpson's diversity index across productive rearrangements. TCRdb took over this immuneACCESS table, retaining in-frame rearrangements with V and J assigned. Such tables are incomplete; in checked studies, under half of the missing clones stem from an unresolved V gene, and the remainder is unexplained. The D gene and trimming were derived from the DNA, and the V and J assignments and clone size from that table. In all, the sample holds about 480,000 clones, and around 90% of those were seen once. About 8% of the sample is held by the ten biggest clonotypes.

The germline V gene (reference sequence) supplies CDR1 LNHDA and CDR2 SQIVND. V is cut by 5 bases and J by 8 bases, and the space between the germline ends is 15 bases. Reading from cysteine to phenylalanine, the CDR3 counts 14 amino acids. CDR3 DNA is the only sequence kept; it has 42 bases, read in frame from the first base. This entry is derived from a study of blood T cell repertoires in COVID-19 (dated by TCRdb to 2020 to 2022). The study in broad terms: Samples covering the acute and convalescent phases of COVID-19 were provided by collaborators in the United States, Italy and Spain. The material from the prospective study consisted of cDNA or gDNA derived from T cells, B-cell-depleted T cells, or PBMCs. Deeply sampled blood TCRbeta repertoires from subjects exposed to, actively infected with, or recovered from COVID-19 were included in the dataset. The repertoires were made available in a free public database intended to serve as a resource for research on the immune response to SARS-CoV-2. The samples were drawn from two sources: the first 160 participants of the ongoing ImmuneRACE study, and 950 to 1,500 subjects contributed by 6 global collaborators. Nearly every sample came with metadata listing a de-identified subject ID, COVID-19 status, age in years and sex. Where available, HLA class I and class II types were taken from metadata supplied by the sample provider and were not determined by assay-based typing. Study-wide conclusions, independent of this receptor: Clinical and demographic metadata were provided uncurated, with the amount varying by source and participant.

At one collaborating source in Seattle, patients were enrolled during active infection and were followed longitudinally through the course of disease. The collaborating institutions used their own protocols to collect whole blood in K2EDTA tubes. For TCRbeta analysis, collaborators shipped samples as frozen whole blood, isolated PBMCs, or DNA extracted from either of those sample types. The material sequenced was peripheral blood. The sequence is built from TRBV19 and TRBJ1-4; TRBD1 is a weak D gene call, 5 bases matching. The sequence was obtained from a woman aged 50 to 60 with COVID-19, enrolled during active disease. The CDR3 protein: CASSPGREGEKLFF. The nucleotide sequence is given as TGTGCCAGTAGTCCCGGCAGGGAAGGCGAAAAACTGTTTTTT. With the portions outside the CDR3 filled from the reference TRBV19 and TRBJ1-4 genes, the complete variable region becomes DGGITQSPKYLFRKEGQNVTLSCEQNLNHDAMYWYRQDPGQGLRLIYYSQIVNDFQKGDIAEGYSVSREKKESFPLTVTSAQKNPTAFYLCASSPGREGEKLFFGSGTQLSVL.